The rows below give T cell receptor beta chains drawn from one sample of a study of cytotoxic CD8 clonotypes in ibrutinib-treated CLL. The method was immunoSEQ multiplex PCR; TCRdb's version includes in-frame clones alone and lacks a portion of them. There are roughly 190,000 clones in the sample; 72% occur only once, and under 15% lies in the top ten. The starting material was PBMCs, obtained after 24 months of ibrutinib treatment. Every receptor here comes from a human donor with chronic lymphocytic leukemia. The CDR3 runs from the conserved cysteine through the conserved F or W. Each record gives: V gene, J gene, clone size, D gene, CDR3 DNA, CDR3 protein. D genes are given only for firm matches. Only some rows state a clone size, as once, few, many or a class for expanded clones.

TRBV2,TRBJ2-2,NA,NA,TGTGCCAGCAGAGTAGGGAGTTACACCGGGGAGCTGTTTTTT,CASRVGSYTGELFF
TRBV4-1,TRBJ2-7,NA,TRBD2,TGCGCCAGCAGCCAAGTGCCGGGAGGGCCTTACGAGCAGTACTTC,CASSQVPGGPYEQYF
TRBV5-1,TRBJ1-1,NA,NA,TGCGCCAGCAGCTTGAACGACGTGGCAATGAACACTGAAGCTTTCTTT,CASSLNDVAMNTEAFF
TRBV11-3,TRBJ2-1,NA,TRBD2,TGTGCCAGCAGCTCTAGCGGGAGGGACCAGCAGTTCTTC,CASSSSGRDQQFF
TRBV9,TRBJ2-1,NA,NA,TGTGCCAGCAGCGTAGGGGGAAGAGGCAATGAGCAGTTCTTC,CASSVGGRGNEQFF
TRBV4-1,TRBJ2-3,NA,TRBD2,TGCGCCAGCAGCTTCCCCTTAGCGGGTCGCACAGATACGCAGTATTTT,CASSFPLAGRTDTQYF
TRBV10-3,TRBJ2-1,NA,NA,TGTGCCATCAGTGAGTCGGCACGCAATGAGCAGTTCTTC,CAISESARNEQFF
TRBV6-5,TRBJ1-1,few,NA,TGTGCCAGCAGTTCCAGAGTGAACACTGAAGCTTTCTTT,CASSSRVNTEAFF
TRBV5-1,TRBJ1-2,NA,NA,TGCGCCAGCAGGGAAGGGGAGGGGACGAGGAGAGGCTACACCTTC,CASREGEGTRRGYTF
TRBV7-6,TRBJ2-1,NA,NA,TGTGCCAGCAGCTTAGATTGGGGCGCTAGGAATGTAATTGAGCAGTTCTTC,CASSLDWGARNVIEQFF
TRBV5-4,TRBJ1-1,few,NA,TGTGCCAGCAGCTGGGGGGGGCGAGGCACTGAAGCTTTCTTT,CASSWGGRGTEAFF
TRBV6-6,TRBJ2-1,NA,NA,TGTGCCAGCAGTTACTCTGATGGTAATGAGCAGTTCTTC,CASSYSDGNEQFF
TRBV5-1,TRBJ2-2,NA,NA,TGCGCCAGTTACCAGGGGGGTTCGAACACCGGGGAGCTGTTTTTT,CASYQGGSNTGELFF
TRBV28,TRBJ1-2,NA,NA,TGTGCCAGCAGTTTAAGAACCGGGAACTATGGCTACACCTTC,CASSLRTGNYGYTF
TRBV29-1,TRBJ2-5,NA,NA,TGCAGCGTTGCTCGGGGGCAAGAGACCCAGTACTTC,CSVARGQETQYF
TRBV7-2,TRBJ2-6,few,NA,TGTGCCAGCAGCTTAGGACAGCACTCTGGGGCCAACGTCCTGACTTTC,CASSLGQHSGANVLTF
TRBV5-1,TRBJ1-2,NA,NA,TGCGCCAGCAGCCCCCAAACAGCAGCATCCTATGGCTACACCTTC,CASSPQTAASYGYTF
TRBV15,TRBJ2-7,NA,NA,TGTGCCACCAGCAGGAGTTACTACGAGCAGTACTTC,CATSRSYYEQYF
TRBV15,TRBJ2-2,NA,TRBD1,TGTGCCACCAGCAGGGAAGGGGGCGCGATCACCGGGGAGCTGTTTTTT,CATSREGGAITGELFF
TRBV7-8,TRBJ2-1,NA,NA,TGTGCCAGCAGGGGCCCCTACAATGAGCAGTTCTTC,CASRGPYNEQFF
TRBV4-1,TRBJ2-1,NA,NA,TGCGCCAGCAGCCGTGGCGGTGAGAGCTCCTACAATGAGCAGTTCTTC,CASSRGGESSYNEQFF
TRBV7-9,TRBJ2-7,NA,NA,TGTGCCAGCAGCGCAATGGGACTGCGCTACGAGCAGTACTTC,CASSAMGLRYEQYF
TRBV10-3,TRBJ1-2,NA,TRBD1,TGTGCCATCAGACAGGGGGACGTCTATGGCTACACCTTC,CAIRQGDVYGYTF
TRBV7-2,TRBJ2-3,NA,TRBD1,TGTGCCAGCAGCCCCCAGCGCCGGGACAGGGGTACAGATACGCAGTATTTT,CASSPQRRDRGTDTQYF
TRBV5-1,TRBJ2-1,NA,NA,TGCGCCAGCAGCCCAGACAGTTACAATGAGCAGTTCTTC,CASSPDSYNEQFF
TRBV2,TRBJ2-1,NA,NA,TGTGCCAGCAGGTCGGGGGCTACGTACAATGAGCAGTTCTTC,CASRSGATYNEQFF
TRBV9,TRBJ1-1,NA,TRBD1,TGTGCCAGCAGCGTAGTTGGGACAGGGAACACTGAAGCTTTCTTT,CASSVVGTGNTEAFF
TRBV10-3,TRBJ2-5,once,TRBD2,TGTGCCATCAGGGGGACTAGCGGGGAGACCCAGTACTTC,CAIRGTSGETQYF
TRBV30,TRBJ2-1,once,TRBD2,TGTGCCTGGAGTGCTTGGCGGGAGTCTAACAATGAGCAGTTCTTC,CAWSAWRESNNEQFF
TRBV30,TRBJ1-5,few,TRBD1,TGTGCCTATCTGAGCGGGACAGGGGTAGGGCCCCAGCATTTT,CAYLSGTGVGPQHF
TRBV6-1,TRBJ1-4,NA,NA,TGTGCCAGCAGTGGAGGGATCAGACTTAATGAAAAACTGTTTTTT,CASSGGIRLNEKLFF
TRBV7-2,TRBJ2-3,NA,NA,TGTGCCAGCAGCTTATCTCTTTTAGGTACGCAGTATTTT,CASSLSLLGTQYF
TRBV6-6,TRBJ2-3,NA,NA,TGTGCCAGCAGCTATGGACCGCGGTCTACGCAGTATTTT,CASSYGPRSTQYF
TRBV7-9,TRBJ2-7,few,NA,TGTGCCAGCAGCGACCGACAAAAAGAGCAGTACTTC,CASSDRQKEQYF
TRBV9,TRBJ2-1,NA,NA,TGTGCCAGCAGCGTAGAGCCCCCCAATGAGCAGTTCTTC,CASSVEPPNEQFF
TRBV5-1,TRBJ1-5,NA,NA,TGCGCCAGCAGCTTGGGGCTGGGGGGAGAGCCCCAGCATTTT,CASSLGLGGEPQHF
TRBV7-9,TRBJ2-1,NA,NA,TGTGCCAGCAGCTTCCCCCGGTTCGGGGGACAGACTCACAATGAGCAGTTCTTC,CASSFPRFGGQTHNEQFF
TRBV5-1,TRBJ2-7,NA,TRBD2,TGCGCCAGCAGCTCCGGGACTAGCTCCTACGAGCAGTACTTC,CASSSGTSSYEQYF
TRBV2,TRBJ2-3,NA,NA,TGTGCCAGCAGGGAAGGACTGCACAGCACAGATACGCAGTATTTT,CASREGLHSTDTQYF
TRBV5-1,TRBJ2-3,NA,NA,TGCGCCAGCAGCCTGGGACTGGGGAATACGCAGTATTTT,CASSLGLGNTQYF
TRBV7-9,TRBJ2-5,few,NA,TGTGCCAGCAGCTTACGGGGTGGGGAGACCCAGTACTTC,CASSLRGGETQYF